This record looks at one TCR beta chain sequence and its context. Germline V gene data show CDR1 as SGHRS and CDR2 as YFSETQ. The CDR3 is 17 residues long. Between the trimmed V and J ends, which lost 0 bases and 1 base, there was a span of 16 bases. Sequencing was performed with immunoSEQ multiplex PCR; in TCRdb, only in-frame clones are kept and a portion is missing. The repertoire consists of approximately 4,900 clones, with about 86% occurring once and the leading ten covering 30% to 35%. These data belong to a study of blood T cell dynamics during melanoma immunotherapy. Time point here: pre-treatment baseline. Samples come from before therapy and from week 3 after the first blockade cycle.

The material sequenced was blood, taken from a patient treated with checkpoint blockade. This chain connects TRBV5-1 to TRBJ1-2, with TRBD1 as a possible D gene (6 bases). The TCR was taken from a human donor with melanoma. The DNA for the CDR3 is TGCGCCAGCAGCTTGGGGACAGTCAACGTCAATAACTATGGCTACACCTTC. Its protein product is CASSLGTVNVNNYGYTF.